This T cell receptor beta chain derives from a study of blood T cell repertoires in COVID-19. About the study: PBMCs, B-cell-depleted T cells, or T cells provided the cDNA or gDNA that made up the material.

Sequenced by immunoSEQ multiplex PCR; TCRdb stores in-frame clones only, minus some. The sample yields 55,000 to 65,000 clones, 80% to 90% seen once. Germline V gene lookup returns CDR1 SGDLS and CDR2 YYNGEE. V dropped 3 bases and J dropped 0 bases, with 15 bases sitting between them. The CDR3 sequence is 16 residues long. This sequence originates from a man aged 55 to 69 with COVID-19, enrolled during active disease. Source material: peripheral blood. J is TRBJ1-2 and V is TRBV9, with unresolved D. The CDR3 bases are TGTGCCAGCAGCGGGGGTATTGAGGGCGCTAACTATGGCTACACCTTC. This codes for CASSGGIEGANYGYTF.